The rows below give T cell receptor beta chains drawn from one sample of a study of blood T cell repertoires in COVID-19. Clones were read by immunoSEQ multiplex PCR, and TCRdb kept only the in-frame ones, dropping some. This sample has about 110,000 clones, with 70% to 85% found just once. The sample was peripheral blood. These TCRs come from a woman aged 40 to 50 with acute or convalescent COVID-19. Each CDR3 is given with its conserved first and last residue. D genes are given only for firm matches. Where a row states a size, it is once, few, many or the class of an expanded clone; other rows omit it.

size	D	V	J	DNA	CDR3
.	TRBD1	TRBV5-1	TRBJ1-2	TGCGCCAGCAGCTTGGGTTCGACAGGGGGCTTTGGCTACACCTTC	CASSLGSTGGFGYTF
once	.	TRBV19	TRBJ1-1	TGTGCCAGTAGTCTCTCCCGGGACACTGAAGCTTTCTTT	CASSLSRDTEAFF
.	.	TRBV5-6	TRBJ2-6	TGTGCCAGCAGCTCCACTGGGGCCAACGTCCTGACTTTC	CASSSTGANVLTF
.	.	TRBV2	TRBJ2-2	TGTGCCAGCAGGGCCGCCGGGGAGCTGTTTTTT	CASRAAGELFF
few	.	TRBV23-1	TRBJ1-5	TGCGCCAGCAGTCAATCACAGGGCAATCAGCCCCAGCATTTT	CASSQSQGNQPQHF
.	.	TRBV10-3	TRBJ2-3	TGTGCCATCAGGGGGTCACAGGGCCCCACAGATACGCAGTATTTT	CAIRGSQGPTDTQYF
.	.	TRBV15	TRBJ2-7	TGTGCCACCAGCAGAGTCGGCCTCGGGTACGAGCAGTACTTC	CATSRVGLGYEQYF
.	TRBD1	TRBV28	TRBJ2-7	TGTGCCAGCAGTTTATCTCCGGACAGGTCGCACGAGCAGTACTTC	CASSLSPDRSHEQYF
.	.	TRBV4-1	TRBJ1-1	TGCGCCAGCAGCCAAATTACTGAGGGCACTGACACTGAAGCTTTCTTT	CASSQITEGTDTEAFF
.	TRBD1	TRBV19	TRBJ2-7	TGTGCCAGTAGTATGAGCCCTGGACAGGCCAGCTACCTCTACGCCTACGAGCAGTACTTC	CASSMSPGQASYLYAYEQYF
few	TRBD1	TRBV28	TRBJ2-7	TGTGCCAGCAGTTGGACAGGGGGAGGTTACGAGCAGTACTTC	CASSWTGGGYEQYF
.	TRBD2	TRBV3-1/TRBV3-2	TRBJ2-5	TGTGCCAGCAGCCGGACGGCTAGCGGGGGACAGACCCAGTACTTC	CASSRTASGGQTQYF
.	.	TRBV5-4	TRBJ2-5	TGTGCCAGCAGCTTCGGAGGATTCCAAGAGACCCAGTACTTC	CASSFGGFQETQYF
few	.	TRBV29-1	TRBJ2-1	TGCAGCGTTTATGGGACAAACCACTACAATGAGCAGTTCTTC	CSVYGTNHYNEQFF
.	TRBD2	TRBV3-1/TRBV3-2	TRBJ2-2	TGTGCCAGCAGCCAAGTGGTGAGCGGGGGGGCCGCGGAGCTGTTTTTT	CASSQVVSGGAAELFF
.	.	TRBV5-6	TRBJ2-6	TGTGCCAGCAGCTTGACACAGCTCTGGGCCAACGTCCTGACTTTC	CASSLTQLWANVLTF
.	TRBD1	TRBV10-3	TRBJ2-3	TGTGCCATCAGTGAGAGCGACAGGGAAACAGATACGCAGTATTTT	CAISESDRETDTQYF
.	.	TRBV4-3	TRBJ2-2	TGCGCCAGCAGCCCTGACAGGTTTAACACCGGGGAGCTGTTTTTT	CASSPDRFNTGELFF
.	TRBD1	TRBV7-2	TRBJ2-3	TGTGCCAGCAGCTTACTAGGACAGGGTATAGATACGCAGTATTTT	CASSLLGQGIDTQYF
.	.	TRBV30	TRBJ1-6	TGTGCCTGCCCTACAGGAGGCTCCGGGGGTTCTAATTCACCCCTCCACTTT	CACPTGGSGGSNSPLHF
.	.	TRBV7-6	TRBJ1-3	TGTGCCAGCAGCCCACTGGGACTTTTCTCTGGAAACACCATATATTTT	CASSPLGLFSGNTIYF
.	TRBD1	TRBV6-5	TRBJ1-3	TGTGCCAGCAGGACAGGGGGCTCCTCTGGAAACACCATATATTTT	CASRTGGSSGNTIYF
few	.	TRBV19	TRBJ2-7	TGTGCCAGTAGTATAGAGGGGGCCAGGAGCTCCTACGAGCAGTACTTC	CASSIEGARSSYEQYF
.	.	TRBV7-2	TRBJ1-4	TGTGCCAGCAGCTTTGGAGGGAATGAAAAACTGTTTTTT	CASSFGGNEKLFF
few	TRBD1	TRBV10-3	TRBJ1-5	TGTGCCATCAGTGAGTCGGGGGACAGCGAGAAGCTTGAGCCCCAGCATTTT	CAISESGDSEKLEPQHF
.	.	TRBV19	TRBJ2-7	TGTGCCAGTACCTCCCAGGGGGCAGCGGGGGAGCAGTACTTC	CASTSQGAAGEQYF
.	.	TRBV10-3	TRBJ2-3	TGTGCCATCAGTGATGGAGGGGGCACAGATACGCAGTATTTT	CAISDGGGTDTQYF
once	.	TRBV28	TRBJ1-3	TGTGCCAGCAGTTTAGGGGGGTTCGGAAACACCATATATTTT	CASSLGGFGNTIYF
.	TRBD1	TRBV29-1	TRBJ1-4	TGCAGCGTTGAACCCCGGGGGACAGGATACGCTGAAAAACTGTTTTTT	CSVEPRGTGYAEKLFF
.	TRBD1	TRBV5-4	TRBJ2-3	TGTGCCAGCAGCTTGCGGGACAGGGCTAGCACAGATACGCAGTATTTT	CASSLRDRASTDTQYF
.	TRBD1	TRBV2	TRBJ2-1	TGTGCCAGCAAGCCAAGGAGGGACAGGGAGTTTGATGAGCAGTTCTTC	CASKPRRDREFDEQFF
.	.	TRBV12-5	TRBJ2-3	TGTGCTAGTGGTCTGAACTGGGATACGCAGTATTTT	CASGLNWDTQYF
.	.	TRBV28	TRBJ1-1	TGTGCCAGCAGTGAGCGAGGGGAAGCTTTCTTT	CASSERGEAFF
.	.	TRBV11-1	TRBJ2-5	TGTGCCAGCAGCTTACTTGTCCGGGGGGCAGGAGAGACCCAGTACTTC	CASSLLVRGAGETQYF
few	.	TRBV5-4	TRBJ1-4	TGTGCCAGCAGCTTGGCGGGGGGGGATGAAAAACTGTTTTTT	CASSLAGGDEKLFF
.	.	TRBV2	TRBJ2-7	TGTGCCAGCAGGTGGACAGTCTACGAGCAGTACTTC	CASRWTVYEQYF
.	.	TRBV20-1	TRBJ1-1	TGCAGTGCGAGTGGACAGTTCCGAGTGAACACTGAAGCTTTCTTT	CSASGQFRVNTEAFF
once	.	TRBV20-1	TRBJ1-4	TGCAGTGCTAGTTTCCGCGGACAGTCGAATGAAAAACTGTTTTTT	CSASFRGQSNEKLFF
.	TRBD2	TRBV28	TRBJ2-5	TGTGCCAGCGAGGCGGGGGGACGGGAGACCCAGTACTTC	CASEAGGRETQYF